One sample yielded the 10 T cell receptor beta chains listed below, sequenced in a study of tumor and adjacent non-tumor tissue in lung cancer. This sample's RNA came from whole unsorted tissue. Three rounds of nested PCR, following a modified ARM-PCR protocol, produced the TCRbeta library. Via MiXCR, TCRdb re-called the multiplex PCR reads, giving one row per CDR3 protein. The table has 200,000 or so distinct CDR3 sequences, over 55% seen once; the top ten hold 25%. Sequenced material: lung tumor tissue. The source is a man aged 55 to 69 with non-small cell lung cancer.

As to this clonotype: At one end the junction does not follow the germline gene, possibly because of a read error. The chain carries TRBV6-2 or TRBV6-3 and TRBJ2-7; no firm D call. The CDR3 is 12 residues long. Per the germline V gene, CDR1 is MNHEY and CDR2 is SVGEGT. CDR3 nucleotides: TGTGCCAGCAGAACCTCCGGCTACGAGCACTACTTC. Translated, it gives CASRTSGYEHYF.

Details on this clonotype: One end of the junction fails to match germline, which may point to a read error. V usage is TRBV6-5 and J usage is TRBJ2-1, with 12 bases identical to TRBD2. Germline CDR1 and CDR2: MNHEY and SVGAGI. CDR3 size: 12 residues. The CDR3 nucleotides read TGTGCTAGCAGTCCTAGCGGGGGGGCCATAATGTTC. It encodes CASSPSGGAIMF.

A note on this clonotype: The junction departs from the called germline gene at one end, perhaps through a read error. The chain is built from TRBV6-2 or TRBV6-3 and TRBJ2-5; no clear D. There are 13 residues in the CDR3. Germline values: CDR1 MNHEY, CDR2 SVGEGT. The CDR3 DNA follows: TGTGCCAGCAGAACCACAGATAAAGAGACCAAGTACTTC. Protein: CASRTTDKETKYF.

This chain joins TRBV20-1 and TRBJ2-7, with TRBD2 identical over 8 bases. V trimming: 7 bases; J trimming: 2 bases; junction bases outside the gene matches: 10. CDR3 size: 14 residues. Germline loops: CDR1 DFQATT, CDR2 SNEGSKA (reference sequence). Written as DNA, the CDR3 is TGCAGTGTTACCCGGGCAGCGGGGGCCTACGAGCAGTACTTC. This codes for CSVTRAAGAYEQYF.

The V gene is TRBV29-1, the J gene TRBJ1-6; D is unclear. This CDR3 region has 15 residues. Between the trimmed V and J ends, which lost 8 bases and 6 bases, there was a span of 20 bases. CDR1 and CDR2 (germline): SQVTM, ANQGSEA. The CDR3 loop is CSSLMDRPRNSPLHF. The CDR3 nucleotides read TGCAGCTCTCTAATGGATAGGCCTCGTAATTCACCCCTCCACTTT.

Concerning this clonotype: It may be a read error: a sequence one base away is much more abundant. This sequence joins TRBV20-1 and TRBJ2-7, with 7 bases matching TRBD2. J lost 2 bases, V lost 2 bases, and 9 bases had no gene match. Germline-derived CDR1 and CDR2 are DFQATT and SNEGSKA (reference sequence). The length of the CDR3 is 15 residues. DNA for the CDR3: TGCAGTGCTAGATCTAGGGCTAGCGGACCCTACGAGCAGTACTTC. Amino acid sequence: CSARSRASGPYEQYF.

Turning to this clonotype: Sequence at one end of the junction differs from germline and may be a read error. The CDR3 region is CASCSGQVQETQYF. CDR3 DNA sequence: TGCGCCAGCTGCTCTGGACAAGTCCAGGAGACCCAGTACTTC. The J gene is TRBJ2-5, the V gene TRBV11-2, with a possible D match to TRBD1 (5 bases). Germline CDR1 SGHAT, CDR2 FQNNGV. The CDR3 covers 14 residues.

Notes on this clonotype: One junction end does not reproduce the germline sequence, and a read error may be involved. The chain has TRBV12-3 or TRBV12-4 and TRBJ2-1, with 8 positions matching TRBD1. This CDR3 is built from 20 residues. The CDR3 DNA sequence: TGTGCCAGCAGTTTAGTTTCTGGGCGTGCAGGGGGCGCGAAGAACAATGAGCAGTTATTC. As protein: CASSLVSGRAGGAKNNEQLF.

On this clonotype: The germline gene is not matched at one end of the junction; a read error may be the cause. The V gene is TRBV4-2, the J gene TRBJ1-5; D may be TRBD1 (6 bases). The germline gives CDR1 LGHNA, CDR2 YNFKEQ. This CDR3 is built from 16 residues. This chain's CDR3 is CARSQYLRGGGQPQHF. For the CDR3, the DNA is TGTGCCAGAAGCCAATATTTGAGGGGAGGGGGTCAGCCCCAGCATTTT.

The chain is built from TRBV5-4 and TRBJ2-5, with 10 bases matching TRBD1. The CDR3 spans 16 residues. Germline trimming cut 6 bases from V and 4 bases from J; bases unmatched to any gene: 12. Germline loops: CDR1 SGHNT, CDR2 YYREEE (reference sequence). CDR3 loop: CASNPKTGGRGETQYF. In DNA form, the CDR3 reads TGTGCCAGCAACCCTAAGACAGGGGGCCGGGGAGAGACCCAGTACTTC.